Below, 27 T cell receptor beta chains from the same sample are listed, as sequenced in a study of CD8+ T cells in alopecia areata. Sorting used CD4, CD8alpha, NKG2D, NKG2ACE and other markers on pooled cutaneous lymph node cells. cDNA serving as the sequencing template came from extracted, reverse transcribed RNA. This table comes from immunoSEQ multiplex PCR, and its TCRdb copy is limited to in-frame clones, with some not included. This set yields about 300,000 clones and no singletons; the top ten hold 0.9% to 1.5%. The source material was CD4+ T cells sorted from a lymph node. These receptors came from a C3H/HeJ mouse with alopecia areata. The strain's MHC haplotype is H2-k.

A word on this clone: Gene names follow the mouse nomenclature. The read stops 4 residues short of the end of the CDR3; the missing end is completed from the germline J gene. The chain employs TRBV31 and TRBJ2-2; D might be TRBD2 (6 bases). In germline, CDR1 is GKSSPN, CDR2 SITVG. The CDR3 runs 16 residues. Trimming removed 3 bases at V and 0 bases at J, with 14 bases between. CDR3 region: CAWRTSGTTNTGQLYF. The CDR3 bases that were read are TGTGCCTGGAGAACTTCCGGGACTACAAACACCGGG.

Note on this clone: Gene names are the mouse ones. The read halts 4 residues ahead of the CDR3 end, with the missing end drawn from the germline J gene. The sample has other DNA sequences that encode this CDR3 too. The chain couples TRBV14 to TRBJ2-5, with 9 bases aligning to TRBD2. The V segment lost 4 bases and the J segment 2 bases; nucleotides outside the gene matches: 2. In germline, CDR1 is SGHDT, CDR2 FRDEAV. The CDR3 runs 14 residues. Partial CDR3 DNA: TGTGCCAGCAGTCGACTGGGGGTCCAAGAC. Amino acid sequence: CASSRLGVQD. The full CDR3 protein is CASSRLGVQDTQYF.

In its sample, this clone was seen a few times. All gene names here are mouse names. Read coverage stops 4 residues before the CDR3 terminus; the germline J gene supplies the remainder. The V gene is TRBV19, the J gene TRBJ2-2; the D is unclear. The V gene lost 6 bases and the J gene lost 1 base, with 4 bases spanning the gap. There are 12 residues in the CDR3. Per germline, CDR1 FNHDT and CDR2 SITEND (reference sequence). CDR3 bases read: TGTGCCAGCACAAAAAACACCGGG. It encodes CASTKNTG. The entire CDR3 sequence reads CASTKNTGQLYF.

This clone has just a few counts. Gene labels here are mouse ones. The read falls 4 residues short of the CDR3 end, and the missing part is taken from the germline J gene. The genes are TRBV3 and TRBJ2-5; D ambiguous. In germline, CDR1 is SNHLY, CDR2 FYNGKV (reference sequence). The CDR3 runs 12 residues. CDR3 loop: CASSLSRDTQYF. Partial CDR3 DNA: TGTGCCAGCAGCTTAAGTAGGGAC.

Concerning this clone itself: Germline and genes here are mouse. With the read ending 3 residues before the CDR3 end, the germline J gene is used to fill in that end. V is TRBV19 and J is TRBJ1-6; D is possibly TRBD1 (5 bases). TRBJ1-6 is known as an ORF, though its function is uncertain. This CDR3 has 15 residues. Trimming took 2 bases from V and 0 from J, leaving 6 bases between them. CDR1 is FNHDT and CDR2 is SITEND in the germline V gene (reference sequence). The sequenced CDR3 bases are TGTGCCAGCAGTATGACAGCTTCCTATAATTCGCCC. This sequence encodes CASSMTASYNSP. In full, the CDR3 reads CASSMTASYNSPLYF.

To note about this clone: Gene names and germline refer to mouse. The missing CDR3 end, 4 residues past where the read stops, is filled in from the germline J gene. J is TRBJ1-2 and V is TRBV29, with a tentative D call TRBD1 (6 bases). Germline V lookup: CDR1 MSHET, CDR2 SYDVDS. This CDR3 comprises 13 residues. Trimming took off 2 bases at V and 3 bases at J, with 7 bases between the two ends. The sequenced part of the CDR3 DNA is TGTGCTAGCAGTTTACAGGGGCACTCC. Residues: CASSLQGHS. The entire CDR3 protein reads CASSLQGHSDYTF. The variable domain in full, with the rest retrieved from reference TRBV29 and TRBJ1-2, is DMKVTQMPRYLIKRMGENVLLECGQDMSHETMYWYRQDPGLGLQLIYISYDVDSNSEGDIPKGYRVSRKKREHFSLILDSAKTNQTSVYFCASSLQGHSDYTFGSGTRLLVI.

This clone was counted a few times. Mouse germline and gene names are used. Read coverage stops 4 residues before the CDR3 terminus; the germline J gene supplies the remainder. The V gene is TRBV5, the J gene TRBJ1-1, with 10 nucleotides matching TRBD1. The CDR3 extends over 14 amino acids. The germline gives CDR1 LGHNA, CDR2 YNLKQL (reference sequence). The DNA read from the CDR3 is TGTGCCAGCAGCCTCAGACAGGGGGCGGAA. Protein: CASSLRQGAE. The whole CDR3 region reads CASSLRQGAEEVFF.

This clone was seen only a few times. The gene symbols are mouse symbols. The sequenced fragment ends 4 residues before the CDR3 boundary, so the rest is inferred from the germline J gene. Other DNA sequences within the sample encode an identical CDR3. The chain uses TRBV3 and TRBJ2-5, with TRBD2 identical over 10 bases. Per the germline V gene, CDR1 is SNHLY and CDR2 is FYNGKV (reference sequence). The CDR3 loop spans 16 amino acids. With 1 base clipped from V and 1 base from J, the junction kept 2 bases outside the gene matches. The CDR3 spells CASSLGTGGYQDTQYF. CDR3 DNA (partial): TGTGCCAGCAGCTTAGGGACTGGGGGTTACCAAGAC. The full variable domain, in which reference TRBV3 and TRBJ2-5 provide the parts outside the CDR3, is GPKVLQIPSHQIIDMGQMVTLNCDPVSNHLYFYWYKQILGQQMEFLVNFYNGKVMEKSKLFKDQFSVERPDGSYFTLKIQPTALEDSAVYFCASSLGTGGYQDTQYFGPGTRLLVL.

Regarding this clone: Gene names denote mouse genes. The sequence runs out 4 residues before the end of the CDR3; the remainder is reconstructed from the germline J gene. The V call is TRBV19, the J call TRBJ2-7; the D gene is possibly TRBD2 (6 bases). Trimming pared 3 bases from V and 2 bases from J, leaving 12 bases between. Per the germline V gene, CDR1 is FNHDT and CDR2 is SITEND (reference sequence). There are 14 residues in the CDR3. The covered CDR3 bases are TGTGCCAGCAGTAGTCGGGACTCCACCTAT. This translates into CASSSRDSTY. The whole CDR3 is CASSSRDSTYEQYF.

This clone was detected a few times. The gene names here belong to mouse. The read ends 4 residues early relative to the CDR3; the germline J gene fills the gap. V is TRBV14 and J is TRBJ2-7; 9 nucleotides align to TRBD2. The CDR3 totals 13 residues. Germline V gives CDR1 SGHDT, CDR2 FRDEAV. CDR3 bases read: TGTGCCAGCAGTTACTGGGGGGTTTAT. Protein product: CASSYWGVY. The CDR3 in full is CASSYWGVYEQYF.

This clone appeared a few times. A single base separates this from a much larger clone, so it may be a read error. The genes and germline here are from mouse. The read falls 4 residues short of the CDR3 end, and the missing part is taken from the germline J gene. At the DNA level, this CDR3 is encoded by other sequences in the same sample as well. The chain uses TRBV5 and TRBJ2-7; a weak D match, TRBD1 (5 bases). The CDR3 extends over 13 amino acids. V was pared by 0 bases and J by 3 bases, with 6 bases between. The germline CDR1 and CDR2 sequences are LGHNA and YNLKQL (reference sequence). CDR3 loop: CASSQEDNYEQYF. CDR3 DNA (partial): TGTGCCAGCAGCCAAGAGGACAACTAT.

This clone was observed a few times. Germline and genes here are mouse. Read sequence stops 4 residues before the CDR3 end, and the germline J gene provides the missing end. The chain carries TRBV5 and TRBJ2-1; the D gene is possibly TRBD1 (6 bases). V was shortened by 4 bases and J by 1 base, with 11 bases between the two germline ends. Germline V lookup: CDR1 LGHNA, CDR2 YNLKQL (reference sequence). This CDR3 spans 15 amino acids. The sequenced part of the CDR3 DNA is TGTGCCAGCAGCCTCCCCACAGGGAACTATGCT. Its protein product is CASSLPTGNYA. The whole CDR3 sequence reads CASSLPTGNYAEQFF.

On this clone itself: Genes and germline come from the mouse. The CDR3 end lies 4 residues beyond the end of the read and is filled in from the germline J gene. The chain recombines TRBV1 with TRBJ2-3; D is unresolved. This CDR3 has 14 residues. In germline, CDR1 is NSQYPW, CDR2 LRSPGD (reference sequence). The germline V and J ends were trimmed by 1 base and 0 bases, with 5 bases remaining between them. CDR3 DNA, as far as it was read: TGCACCTGCAGTGCAGCAGTTAGTGCAGAA. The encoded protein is CTCSAAVSAE. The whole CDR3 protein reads CTCSAAVSAETLYF.

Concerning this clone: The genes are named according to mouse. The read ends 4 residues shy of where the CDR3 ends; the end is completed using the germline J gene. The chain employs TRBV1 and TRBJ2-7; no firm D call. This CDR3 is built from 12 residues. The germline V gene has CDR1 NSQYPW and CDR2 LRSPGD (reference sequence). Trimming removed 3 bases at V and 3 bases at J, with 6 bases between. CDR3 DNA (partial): TGCACCTGCAGTGCTGTTTACTAT. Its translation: CTCSAVYY. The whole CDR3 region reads CTCSAVYYEQYF.

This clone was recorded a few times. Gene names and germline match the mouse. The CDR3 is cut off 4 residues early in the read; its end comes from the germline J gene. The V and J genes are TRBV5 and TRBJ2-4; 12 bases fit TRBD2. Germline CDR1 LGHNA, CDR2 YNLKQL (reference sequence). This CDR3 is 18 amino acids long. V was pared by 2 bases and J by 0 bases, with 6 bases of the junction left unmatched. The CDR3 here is CASSQRLGGRGSQNTLYF. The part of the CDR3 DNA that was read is TGTGCCAGCAGCCAACGACTGGGGGGGCGCGGGAGTCAAAAC.

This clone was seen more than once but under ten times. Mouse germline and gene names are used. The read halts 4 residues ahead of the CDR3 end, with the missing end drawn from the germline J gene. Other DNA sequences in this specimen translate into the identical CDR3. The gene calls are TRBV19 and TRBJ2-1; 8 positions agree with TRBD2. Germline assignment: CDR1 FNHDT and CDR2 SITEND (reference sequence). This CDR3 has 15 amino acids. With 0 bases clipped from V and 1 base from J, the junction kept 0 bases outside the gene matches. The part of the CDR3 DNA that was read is TGTGCCAGCAGTATAGACTGGGGGAACTATGCT. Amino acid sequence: CASSIDWGNYA. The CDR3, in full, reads CASSIDWGNYAEQFF.

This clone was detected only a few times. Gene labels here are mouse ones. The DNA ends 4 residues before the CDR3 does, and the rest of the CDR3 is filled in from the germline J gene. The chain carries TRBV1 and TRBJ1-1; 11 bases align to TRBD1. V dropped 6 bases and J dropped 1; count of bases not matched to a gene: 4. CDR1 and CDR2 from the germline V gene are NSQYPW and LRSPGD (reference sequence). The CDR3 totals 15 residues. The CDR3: CTCRRTGGQNTEVFF. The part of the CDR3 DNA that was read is TGCACCTGCAGAAGGACAGGGGGCCAAAACACA.

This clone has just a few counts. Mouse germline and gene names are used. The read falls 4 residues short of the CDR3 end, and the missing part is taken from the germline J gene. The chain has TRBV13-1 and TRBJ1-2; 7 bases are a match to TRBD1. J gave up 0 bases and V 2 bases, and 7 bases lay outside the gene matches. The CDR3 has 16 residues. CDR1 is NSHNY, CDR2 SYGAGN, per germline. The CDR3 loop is CASSETSGGANSDYTF. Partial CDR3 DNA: TGTGCCAGCAGTGAAACTTCAGGGGGTGCAAACTCC.

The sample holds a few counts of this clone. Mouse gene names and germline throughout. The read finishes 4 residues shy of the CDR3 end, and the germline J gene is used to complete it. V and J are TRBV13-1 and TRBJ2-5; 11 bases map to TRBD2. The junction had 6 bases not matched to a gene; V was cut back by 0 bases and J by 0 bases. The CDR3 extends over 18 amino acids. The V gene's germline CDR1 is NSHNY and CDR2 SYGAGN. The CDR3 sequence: CASSDAPDWGGNQDTQYF. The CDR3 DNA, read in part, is TGTGCCAGCAGTGATGCCCCCGACTGGGGGGGTAACCAAGAC.

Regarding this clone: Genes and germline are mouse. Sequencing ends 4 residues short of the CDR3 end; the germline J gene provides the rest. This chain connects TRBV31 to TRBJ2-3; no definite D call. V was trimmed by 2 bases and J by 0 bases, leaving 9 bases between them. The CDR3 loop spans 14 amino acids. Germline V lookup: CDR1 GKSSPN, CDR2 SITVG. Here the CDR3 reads CAWSFKYSAETLYF. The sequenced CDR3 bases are TGTGCCTGGAGTTTCAAATATAGTGCAGAA.

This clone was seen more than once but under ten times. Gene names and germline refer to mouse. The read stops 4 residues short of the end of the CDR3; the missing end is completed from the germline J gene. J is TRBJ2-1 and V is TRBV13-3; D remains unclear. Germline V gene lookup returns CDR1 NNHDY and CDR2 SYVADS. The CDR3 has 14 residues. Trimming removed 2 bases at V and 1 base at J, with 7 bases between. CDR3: CASSETTNYAEQFF. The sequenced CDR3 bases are TGTGCCAGCAGTGAGACAACAAACTATGCT.

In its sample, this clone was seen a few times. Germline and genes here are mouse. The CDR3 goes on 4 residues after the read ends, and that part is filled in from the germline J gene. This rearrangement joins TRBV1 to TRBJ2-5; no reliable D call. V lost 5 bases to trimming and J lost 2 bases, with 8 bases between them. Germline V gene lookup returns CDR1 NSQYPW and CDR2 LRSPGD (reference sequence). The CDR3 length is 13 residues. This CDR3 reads CTCSPSPQDTQYF. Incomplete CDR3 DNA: TGCACCTGCAGTCCCTCCCCCCAAGAC.

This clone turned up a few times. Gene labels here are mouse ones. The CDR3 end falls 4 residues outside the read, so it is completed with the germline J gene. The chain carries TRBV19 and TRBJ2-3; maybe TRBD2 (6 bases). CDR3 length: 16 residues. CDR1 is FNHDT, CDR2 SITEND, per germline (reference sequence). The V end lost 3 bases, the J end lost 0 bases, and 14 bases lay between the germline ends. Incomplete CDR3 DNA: TGTGCCAGCAGTACAAACCTCTGGGGAAGTGCAGAA. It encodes CASSTNLWGSAE. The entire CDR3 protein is CASSTNLWGSAETLYF.

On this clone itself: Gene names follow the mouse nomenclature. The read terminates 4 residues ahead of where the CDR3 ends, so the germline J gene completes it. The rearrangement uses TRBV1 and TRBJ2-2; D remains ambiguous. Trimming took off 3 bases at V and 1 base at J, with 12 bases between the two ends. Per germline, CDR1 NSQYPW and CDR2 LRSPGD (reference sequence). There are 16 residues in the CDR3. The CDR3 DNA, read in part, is TGCACCTGCAGTGCCCTAAGACTAGTAAACACCGGG. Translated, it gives CTCSALRLVNTG. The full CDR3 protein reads CTCSALRLVNTGQLYF.

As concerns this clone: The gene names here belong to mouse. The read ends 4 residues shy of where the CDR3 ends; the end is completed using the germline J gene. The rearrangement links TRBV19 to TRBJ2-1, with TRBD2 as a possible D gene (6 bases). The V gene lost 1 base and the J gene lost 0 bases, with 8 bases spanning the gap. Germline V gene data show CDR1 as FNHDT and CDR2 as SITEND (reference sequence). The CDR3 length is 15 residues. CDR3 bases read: TGTGCCAGCAGTATAAGGACTGCTAACTATGCT. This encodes CASSIRTANYA. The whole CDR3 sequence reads CASSIRTANYAEQFF.

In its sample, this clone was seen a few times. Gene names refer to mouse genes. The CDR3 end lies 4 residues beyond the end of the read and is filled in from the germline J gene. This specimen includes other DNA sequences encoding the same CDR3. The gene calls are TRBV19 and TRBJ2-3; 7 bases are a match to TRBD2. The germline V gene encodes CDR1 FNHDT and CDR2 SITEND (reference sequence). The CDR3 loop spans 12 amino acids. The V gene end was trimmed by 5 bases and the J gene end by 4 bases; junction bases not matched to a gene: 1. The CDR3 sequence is CASRTGPETLYF. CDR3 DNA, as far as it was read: TGTGCCAGCAGGACTGGGCCAGAA.

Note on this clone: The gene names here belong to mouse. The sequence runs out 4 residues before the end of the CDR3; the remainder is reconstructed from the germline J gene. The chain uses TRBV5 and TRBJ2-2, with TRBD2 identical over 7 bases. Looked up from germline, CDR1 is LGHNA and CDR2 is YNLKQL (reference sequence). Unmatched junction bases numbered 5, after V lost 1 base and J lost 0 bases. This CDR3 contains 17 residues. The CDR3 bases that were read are TGTGCCAGCAGCCAAGTCCTCGGGGGGGCAAACACCGGG. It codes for CASSQVLGGANTG. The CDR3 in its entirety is CASSQVLGGANTGQLYF.